Following are 31 T cell receptor beta chains from one sample sequenced in a study of blood T cell repertoires in COVID-19 (dated by TCRdb to the early 2020s). The library relied on the immunoSEQ multiplex PCR assay. Here the immuneACCESS table is served through TCRdb, limited to in-frame sequences with V and J called. Missing clones are a known gap in these copies; in checked studies unresolved V genes cover under half, and the rest lacks a known reason. The table for this sample lists roughly 27,000 clones; 70% to 90% of them were counted only once. Of the sample, about 6% falls within the top ten clones. Sequencing was performed on peripheral blood. The receptors were gathered from a human donor in a cohort sampled during active COVID-19.

CDR3 residues: CASSLLNTEAFF. In DNA form, the CDR3 reads TGTGCCAGCAGTCTCCTGAACACTGAAGCTTTCTTT. The chain couples TRBV28 to TRBJ1-1; D remains ambiguous. V lost 5 bases, J lost 0 bases, and 4 bases lay in between. The length of the CDR3 is 12 residues. Germline V gives CDR1 MDHEN, CDR2 SYDVKM.

For this clone: At one of its ends the junction is not consistent with the germline gene, which may arise from a read error. The chain has TRBV7-7 and TRBJ2-2, with TRBD2 identical over 15 bases. CDR3 length equals 18 residues. The germline gives CDR1 SSHAT, CDR2 FNYEAQ (reference sequence). The CDR3 spells CASSPRTSGGVNTGELFF. DNA for the CDR3: TGTGCTAGCAGCCCCCGGACTAGCGGGGGGGTGAACACCGGGGAGCTGTTTTTT.

This chain links TRBV4-3 with TRBJ2-3; TRBD2 is a possible D gene (6 bases). Germline V lookup: CDR1 LGHNA, CDR2 YSLEER. V was shortened by 0 bases and J by 6 bases, with 19 bases between the two germline ends. This CDR3 spans 17 amino acids. CDR3 residues: CASSQDLPGVVPDTQYF. The CDR3 coding sequence is TGCGCCAGCAGCCAAGATCTTCCGGGGGTGGTCCCGGATACGCAGTATTTT.

This clone was counted once. The chain carries TRBV7-2 and TRBJ2-3, with 8 bases matching TRBD2. Germline V gene data show CDR1 as SGHTA and CDR2 as FQGNSA. Losses at the gene ends were 4 bases for V and 0 bases for J; bases not matched to a gene: 6. This CDR3 has 16 residues. The CDR3 DNA sequence: TGTGCCAGCAGCTCAGTAGCGGGGCGCAGCACAGATACGCAGTATTTT. It encodes CASSSVAGRSTDTQYF.

CDR3 amino acids: CASSLLAGGRNEQYF. The CDR3 DNA reads TGTGCCAGCAGCTTATTAGCGGGGGGGAGAAACGAGCAGTACTTC. V is TRBV7-3 and J is TRBJ2-7; TRBD2 agrees at 11 bases. CDR1 and CDR2 (germline): SGHTA, FQGTGA. The CDR3 is 15 amino acids. V was clipped by 2 bases and J by 5 bases; unmatched bases: 5.

In nucleotides, the CDR3 is TGTGCCAGCAGTTACTCATCGGGGGGTGGGGTAGAAAAACTGTTTTTT. As protein: CASSYSSGGGVEKLFF. The V call is TRBV6-5, the J call TRBJ1-4, with D possibly being TRBD1 (5 bases). Germline assignment: CDR1 MNHEY and CDR2 SVGAGI. This CDR3 comprises 16 residues. Between the trimmed V and J ends, which lost 0 bases and 8 bases, there was a span of 16 bases.

The chain joins TRBV11-2 to TRBJ1-6, with D possibly being TRBD1 (5 bases). The CDR3 runs 16 residues. The germline V gene has CDR1 SGHAT and CDR2 FQNNGV. Deletions cut 5 bases from V and 7 bases from J, with 18 bases between. CDR3: CASSPLTQSGNSPLHF. In DNA form, the CDR3 reads TGTGCCAGCAGCCCTTTGACTCAGTCAGGGAATTCACCCCTCCACTTT.

The chain couples TRBV5-4 to TRBJ2-7; a weak D match, TRBD1 (5 bases). V was shortened by 1 base and J by 2 bases, with 7 bases between the two germline ends. The CDR3 covers 13 residues. In germline, CDR1 is SGHNT, CDR2 YYREEE (reference sequence). As DNA, the CDR3 is TGTGCCAGCAGCTTGTGGACAACCTACGAGCAGTACTTC. It translates to CASSLWTTYEQYF. Complete variable domain (other parts from reference TRBV5-4 and TRBJ2-7): ETGVTQSPTHLIKTRGQQVTLRCSSQSGHNTVSWYQQALGQGPQFIFQYYREEENGRGNFPPRFSGLQFPNYSSELNVNALELDDSALYLCASSLWTTYEQYFGPGTRLTVT.

V is TRBV5-1 and J is TRBJ1-1; D remains ambiguous. Germline values: CDR1 SGHRS, CDR2 YFSETQ. V was pared by 4 bases and J by 5 bases, with 15 bases between. CDR3 length equals 14 residues. The CDR3 region has the DNA TGCGCCAGCAGCCCCCTCGGGGTGGGGACTGAAGCTTTCTTT. Its protein is CASSPLGVGTEAFF.

This chain links TRBV6-1 with TRBJ1-2; 9 nucleotides agree with TRBD1. The germline CDR1 and CDR2 sequences are MNHNS and SASEGT. V lost 3 bases to trimming and J lost 3 bases; unmatched junction nucleotides: 5. CDR3 length: 15 residues. The CDR3 sequence: CASSEGDRAHYGYTF. The DNA of the CDR3 is TGTGCCAGCAGTGAGGGGGACAGGGCCCACTATGGCTACACCTTC.

The V gene is TRBV24-1, the J gene TRBJ2-3; D possibly corresponds to TRBD2 (6 bases). Germline V gene data show CDR1 as KGHDR and CDR2 as SFDVKD. With 1 base removed from V and 2 bases from J, the gap between germline ends came to 9 bases. This CDR3 has 15 residues. CDR3: CATSDFGGLTDTQYF. CDR3 sequence (DNA): TGTGCCACCAGTGATTTCGGGGGTCTCACAGATACGCAGTATTTT.

J is TRBJ2-7 and V is TRBV27, with TRBD2 identical over 8 bases. Germline CDR1 is MNHEY and CDR2 is SMNVEV (reference sequence). The length of the CDR3 is 15 residues. With V trimmed by 2 bases and J by 2 bases, 5 bases remained unmatched. The CDR3: CASSLSGGGPYEQYF. The CDR3 DNA is TGTGCCAGCAGTTTAAGTGGCGGGGGGCCCTACGAGCAGTACTTC.

The chain couples TRBV27 to TRBJ2-1; 9 nucleotides agree with TRBD2. This CDR3 region has 16 residues. V shed 8 bases, J shed 1 base, and the junction held 9 bases outside the gene matches. Germline CDR1 MNHEY, CDR2 SMNVEV (reference sequence). The CDR3 DNA reads TGTGCCAGCGCCGATGGGCGGGGGGGATCCTACAATGAGCAGTTCTTC. Protein product: CASADGRGGSYNEQFF.

This chain links TRBV24-1 with TRBJ2-1, with D perhaps matching TRBD2 (7 bases). CDR1 and CDR2 (germline): KGHDR, SFDVKD. Trimming removed 4 bases from V and 2 bases from J, with 14 bases in between. This CDR3 region has 16 residues. In nucleotides, the CDR3 is TGTGCCACCAGTGAACAGGGCGGGGGCCCCTACAATGAGCAGTTCTTC. Residues: CATSEQGGGPYNEQFF.

The chain combines TRBV7-9 with TRBJ2-5; maybe TRBD2 (5 bases). There are 14 residues in the CDR3. Per the germline V gene, CDR1 is SEHNR and CDR2 is FQNEAQ (reference sequence). V was clipped by 7 bases and J by 3 bases, with 15 bases between them. The CDR3 spells CASTDKRREETQYF. The CDR3, as DNA: TGTGCCAGCACCGACAAAAGGCGGGAAGAGACCCAGTACTTC.

The rearrangement uses TRBV7-6 and TRBJ2-6; D unclear. Trimming left V 5 bases short and J 1 base short, with 6 bases between. Per germline, CDR1 SGHVS and CDR2 FNYEAQ. The length of the CDR3 is 14 residues. CDR3 amino acids: CASSPLSGANVLTF. Here the CDR3 DNA reads TGTGCCAGCAGCCCCTTGTCTGGGGCCAACGTCCTGACTTTC.

J is TRBJ2-3 and V is TRBV7-9; 7 positions agree with TRBD1. Germline V lookup: CDR1 SEHNR, CDR2 FQNEAQ (reference sequence). The J segment lost 2 bases and the V segment lost 4 bases, leaving 6 bases of the junction unmatched. The CDR3 is made up of 15 amino acids. CDR3 loop: CASSYLGTVTDTQYF. The CDR3 region has the DNA TGTGCCAGCAGCTACCTGGGGACAGTCACAGATACGCAGTATTTT.

This chain joins TRBV6-2 or TRBV6-3 and TRBJ2-1; 14 nucleotides match TRBD2. Germline trimming cut 5 bases from V and 8 bases from J; bases unmatched to any gene: 5. This CDR3 region has 15 residues. The V gene's germline CDR1 is MNHEY and CDR2 SVGEGT. The CDR3 loop reads CASSTGTSGGDEQFF. The DNA for the CDR3 is TGTGCCAGCAGTACCGGGACTAGCGGGGGCGATGAGCAGTTCTTC.

CDR3 protein: CASSSPIAGGSGEQYF. The DNA for the CDR3 is TGTGCCAGCAGCTCCCCTATAGCGGGGGGGAGTGGCGAGCAGTACTTC. The chain recombines TRBV9 with TRBJ2-7, with 11 bases matching TRBD2. The CDR3 covers 16 residues. J was trimmed by 6 bases and V by 4 bases; bases with no gene match: 12. Germline V lookup: CDR1 SGDLS, CDR2 YYNGEE.

The rearrangement links TRBV5-8 to TRBJ1-5; D ambiguous. V was pared by 4 bases and J by 0 bases, with 11 bases between. The length of the CDR3 is 15 residues. CDR1 and CDR2 from the germline V gene are SGHTS and YDEGEE. The CDR3 coding sequence is TGTGCCAGCAGCCCCGCACCCTATAGCAATCAGCCCCAGCATTTT. It is translated as CASSPAPYSNQPQHF.

The chain employs TRBV14 and TRBJ2-7, with 8 bases that match TRBD1. This CDR3 contains 14 residues. V shed 4 bases and J 2 bases; nucleotides not matched to a gene: 4. Germline V gives CDR1 SGHDN, CDR2 FVKESK. The CDR3 region has the DNA TGTGCCAGCAGCCGACAGGGGACTCCCTACGAGCAGTACTTC. It specifies CASSRQGTPYEQYF. The full variable domain, in which reference TRBV14 and TRBJ2-7 provide the parts outside the CDR3, is EAGVTQFPSHSVIEKGQTVTLRCDPISGHDNLYWYRRVMGKEIKFLLHFVKESKQDESGMPNNRFLAERTGGTYSTLKVQPAELEDSGVYFCASSRQGTPYEQYFGPGTRLTVT.

A word on this clone: At one boundary the junction diverges from the germline segment, which might be a read error. This rearrangement joins TRBV7-7 to TRBJ2-5, with TRBD2 identical over 10 bases. CDR1 is SSHAT, CDR2 FNYEAQ, per germline (reference sequence). The CDR3 length is 18 residues. CDR3 sequence reads: CASSLEGRASGGQETQYF. For the CDR3, the DNA is TGTGCTAGCAGCTTAGAAGGGAGGGCTAGCGGGGGTCAAGAGACCCAGTACTTC. Looking up the rest from reference TRBV7-7 and TRBJ2-5 gives the full variable domain: GAGVSQSPRYKVTKRGQDVTLRCDPISSHATLYWYQQALGQGPEFLTYFNYEAQPDKSGLPSDRFSAERPEGSISTLTIQRTEQRDSAMYRCASSLEGRASGGQETQYFGPGTRLLVL.

V usage is TRBV7-9 and J usage is TRBJ2-7; tentatively, D is TRBD2 (6 bases). Germline V gives CDR1 SEHNR, CDR2 FQNEAQ (reference sequence). Trimming took 8 bases from V and 7 from J, leaving 15 bases between them. CDR3 length equals 12 residues. The CDR3 bases are TGTGCCAGCCGGGCCGGGGGTGAAGAGCAGTACTTC. It is translated as CASRAGGEEQYF.

The chain's CDR3 is CASSERVQGFSGNTIYF. The DNA of the CDR3 is TGTGCCAGCAGTGAACGAGTCCAGGGCTTCTCTGGAAACACCATATATTTT. The gene calls are TRBV6-1 and TRBJ1-3; D may be TRBD1 (5 bases). CDR3 length: 17 amino acids. V was trimmed by 2 bases and J by 0 bases, leaving 14 bases between them. Germline V CDR1 and CDR2: MNHNS, SASEGT.

The chain has TRBV6-5 and TRBJ1-1; no definite D call. The V and J ends lost 5 bases and 0 bases respectively, with 10 bases between them. The CDR3 covers 14 residues. Per the germline V gene, CDR1 is MNHEY and CDR2 is SVGAGI. CDR3 in amino acids: CASSPARLNTEAFF. As DNA, the CDR3 is TGTGCCAGCAGTCCCGCACGGTTGAACACTGAAGCTTTCTTT.

The chain uses TRBV3-1 (or the pseudogene TRBV3-2) and TRBJ2-1; tentative D call: TRBD2 (7 bases). The CDR3 has 15 residues. Trimming took off 5 bases at V and 2 bases at J, with 13 bases between the two ends. The V gene's germline CDR1 is LGHDT and CDR2 YNNKEL (reference sequence). The CDR3 DNA is TGTGCCAGCAGCACCCTAGGGGGGGCCTACAATGAGCAGTTCTTC. It translates to CASSTLGGAYNEQFF.

This clone appeared a few times. The V gene is TRBV7-9, the J gene TRBJ2-7, with TRBD2 matching over 13 bases. CDR1 and CDR2 (germline): SEHNR, FQNEAQ (reference sequence). The CDR3 extends over 16 amino acids. The V gene end was trimmed by 5 bases and the J gene end by 2 bases; junction bases not matched to a gene: 6. Here the CDR3 DNA reads TGTGCCAGCAGCCCCGAGGGGACTAGCGGGACCTACGAGCAGTACTTC. Translating it yields CASSPEGTSGTYEQYF.

The chain links TRBV4-1 to TRBJ2-1; D not resolved. Trimming took off 2 bases at V and 0 bases at J, with 5 bases between the two ends. CDR1 is MGHRA and CDR2 is YSYEKL in the germline V gene. The CDR3 totals 14 residues. CDR3 amino acids: CASSQLSSYNEQFF. Here the CDR3 DNA reads TGCGCCAGCAGCCAACTGAGCTCCTACAATGAGCAGTTCTTC.

V and J are TRBV5-8 and TRBJ1-2; 7 bases align to TRBD1. V lost 4 bases, J lost 2 bases, and 5 bases stayed unmatched. This CDR3 region has 14 residues. Looked up from germline, CDR1 is SGHTS and CDR2 is YDEGEE. The CDR3 nucleotides are TGTGCCAGCAGCCCCGGGGGACAGAACTATGGCTACACCTTC. Protein sequence: CASSPGGQNYGYTF.

This CDR3 is CASSPWTGYAETQYF. CDR3 DNA: TGCGCCAGCAGCCCCTGGACAGGTTATGCGGAGACCCAGTACTTC. The chain uses TRBV5-1 and TRBJ2-5; 7 bases are a match to TRBD1. The CDR3 runs to 15 residues. Trimming at V came to 4 bases and at J to 5 bases, leaving 11 bases not matched to a gene. In germline, CDR1 is SGHRS, CDR2 YFSETQ.

The chain joins TRBV6-1 to TRBJ1-5, with TRBD1 identical over 7 bases. This CDR3 is built from 16 residues. Germline-derived CDR1 and CDR2 are MNHNS and SASEGT. V was pared by 1 base and J by 0 bases, with 3 bases of the junction left unmatched. The CDR3 loop is CASSEEGAHSNQPQHF. The CDR3 coding sequence is TGTGCCAGCAGTGAAGAGGGGGCGCATAGCAATCAGCCCCAGCATTTT.